A selection of T cell receptor beta chains follows, all from one sample in a study of blood T cell repertoires in COVID-19. Some clones are missing from TCRdb's copy, which holds only in-frame ones; the method was immunoSEQ multiplex PCR. The data hold about 150,000 clones, with under 90% observed a single time. The sequencing sample was made of peripheral blood. The receptors come from a human donor in a cohort sampled during active COVID-19. The CDR3 runs from the conserved cysteine through the conserved F or W. Rows give clone size only sometimes, using once, few, many, or a class for an expanded clone.

clone_size	v_call	cdr3_aa
-	TRBV5-1	CASSLQRGIVGTEAFF
few	TRBV4-3	CASSRRRGTGTEAFF
-	TRBV19	CASSWTENTEAFF
-	TRBV3-1/TRBV3-2	CASSQIFAGGELFF
many	TRBV6-2/TRBV6-3	CASSYSNFRQFYTGELFF
-	TRBV7-2	CASSLDDRSPLHF
-	TRBV5-1	CASSLGTRQETQYF
-	TRBV11-2	CASSLEGRGNTGELFF
-	TRBV4-2	CASSQQAGYTDTQYF
-	TRBV5-4	CASSDTGNRKTQYF
-	TRBV7-2	CASSPGLEQFF
-	TRBV29-1	CSVEGDRGPRPNYGYTF
-	TRBV3-1/TRBV3-2	CASSRRQGVNTEAFF
-	TRBV6-4	CASKREGNTEAFF
-	TRBV2	CASSERAGVTEAFF
once	TRBV7-2	CASSSLGKAFF
-	TRBV6-5	CASSYTGGIVETQYF
few	TRBV5-4	CASSAPGEAGRGELFF
many	TRBV20-1	CSAPGLEGYTF
once	TRBV7-2	CASSPGLWNTGELFF
-	TRBV5-5	CASSLYKYNEQFF
-	TRBV4-3	CASSQDLAGGLRNEQFF
-	TRBV5-4	CASSSGEDRVINEQYF
-	TRBV6-2/TRBV6-3	CASSPQGLDGYTF
-	TRBV6-5	CASSWMRRAGANVLTF
-	TRBV29-1	CSFWDRETEAFF
-	TRBV5-4	CASSLQGFSTEAFF
-	TRBV9	CASSVGTDPNYGYTF
-	TRBV7-9	CASSFTGTDVDGYTF
-	TRBV11-2	CASSPLPGLAAVQYF
few	TRBV5-1	CATAPGRAAGELFF
few	TRBV5-1	CASRRGQGNEKLFF
few	TRBV29-1	CSAISGVGYNEQFF
-	TRBV11-2	CASSLESSGGYKQYF
-	TRBV6-5	CASRGTENQPQHF
-	TRBV4-2	CASSRQVNSGNTIYF
-	TRBV20-1	CSASEPPGVGYTF
-	TRBV15	CATSRGDRERRGYTF
-	TRBV19	CASSIPGVRSSNQPQHF
-	TRBV11-3	CASSLTSTRPSSPLHF
-	TRBV28	CASRQTGVSNTEAFF
-	TRBV29-1	CSAIRDTYEQYF
-	TRBV5-1	CASSLVGLESYEQYF